The 7 T cell receptor beta chains below all came from one sample that was sequenced in a study of shared clonotypes between healthy human individuals. Naive CD8 cells lacked CD45RO, underwent positive selection for CCR7 and left out terminally differentiated effector memory CD45RA+ cells. Only in-frame clones appear in the TCRdb table, and some are missing; sequencing was by immunoSEQ multiplex PCR. Of more than 550,000 clones in the sample, 90% to 95% are singletons; the top ten hold approximately 24%. Specimen: naive CD8+ T cells sorted from blood. Source of these receptors: a man aged 25 to 40 in good health.

To note about this clone: The sample carries other DNA sequences with the same CDR3. The J gene is TRBJ2-1, the V gene TRBV4-1; D is unclear. CDR3 length equals 16 residues. Trimming pared 0 bases from V and 1 base from J, leaving 10 bases between. Germline V gene sequence: CDR1 MGHRA, CDR2 YSYEKL. The CDR3 bases are TGCGCCAGCAGCCAAGAAGGTAGTTCGTCCTACAATGAGCAGTTCTTC. This sequence encodes CASSQEGSSSYNEQFF.

This clone was picked up one time. The V gene is TRBV6-4, the J gene TRBJ2-3; TRBD2 aligns across 9 bases. Germline values: CDR1 MRHNA, CDR2 SNTAGT. The J segment lost 6 bases and the V segment lost 3 bases, leaving 10 bases of the junction unmatched. This CDR3 is 16 amino acids long. CDR3 sequence reads: CASSEGPGLASDTQYF. The CDR3 region has the DNA TGTGCCAGCAGTGAGGGTCCGGGACTAGCATCTGATACGCAGTATTTT.

The chain carries TRBV5-4 and TRBJ2-3; a possible D gene is TRBD1 (6 bases). This CDR3 has 15 amino acids. V lost 3 bases, J lost 2 bases, and 13 bases lay in between. The germline gives CDR1 SGHNT, CDR2 YYREEE (reference sequence). The CDR3 DNA reads as TGTGCCAGCAGCTCGAGGGGGTCTATCACAGATACGCAGTATTTT. It yields the protein CASSSRGSITDTQYF.

The chain couples TRBV7-9 to TRBJ1-2, with 8 positions matching TRBD1. V shed 6 bases, J shed 4 bases, and the junction held 7 bases outside the gene matches. Germline V gene data show CDR1 as SEHNR and CDR2 as FQNEAQ (reference sequence). The CDR3 has 14 residues. The DNA for the CDR3 is TGTGCCAGCAGTAAGGGACAGGCGTTCTATGGCTACACCTTC. Amino acids: CASSKGQAFYGYTF.

The chain recombines TRBV30 with TRBJ2-7; D unclear. CDR1 and CDR2 (germline): GTSNPN, SVGIG (reference sequence). CDR3 length: 12 amino acids. V was trimmed by 1 base and J by 0 bases, leaving 4 bases between them. The CDR3 sequence is CAWSEVSYEQYF. As DNA, the CDR3 is TGTGCCTGGAGTGAGGTCTCCTACGAGCAGTACTTC.

The V call is TRBV13, the J call TRBJ1-2, with TRBD1 matching over 12 bases. CDR1 and CDR2 from the germline V gene are PRHDT and FYEKMQ (reference sequence). The CDR3 totals 14 residues. Germline trimming cut 5 bases from V and 8 bases from J; bases unmatched to any gene: 6. CDR3 in amino acids: CASSMGQGAQGYTF. CDR3 nucleotide sequence: TGTGCCAGCAGCATGGGACAGGGGGCTCAAGGCTACACCTTC.

This chain links TRBV11-3 with TRBJ2-1; 7 nucleotides match TRBD2. CDR1 and CDR2 (germline): SGHNT, YENEEA. The junction had 4 bases not matched to a gene; V was cut back by 1 base and J by 4 bases. This CDR3 contains 15 residues. DNA of the CDR3: TGTGCCAGCAGCTTAGTCACGGGGGGTTACAATGAGCAGTTCTTC. This translates into CASSLVTGGYNEQFF. The entire variable domain, with the rest obtained from reference TRBV11-3 and TRBJ2-1, is as follows: EAGVVQSPRYKIIEKKQPVAFWCNPISGHNTLYWYLQNLGQGPELLIRYENEEAVDDSQLPKDRFSAERLKGVDSTLKIQPAELGDSAVYLCASSLVTGGYNEQFFGPGTRLTVL.